This is a list of T cell receptor beta chains from one sample in a study of T cells after yellow fever vaccination. TCRdb called the 5' RACE reads again in MiXCR, with one record for every CDR3 protein. The repertoire holds roughly 63,000 distinct CDR3 sequences, with 6% to 7.5% as singletons. The sequencing used CD8+ T cells sorted from PBMCs, collected 15 days after the yellow fever booster vaccination. These receptors all stem from a man in his thirties or forties who received the YFV17D yellow fever vaccine. The CDR3 runs from the conserved cysteine through the conserved F or W. Each record gives: J gene, clone size, V gene, D gene, CDR3 DNA, CDR3 protein. A D gene is named only where the DNA matches it firmly. The size entry is marked missing in some rows and otherwise reads once, few, many or a size class.

TRBJ2-1	many	TRBV28	NA	TGTGCCAGCAGTTTAGCCCGGGACTTAAAGGATGAGCAGTTCTTC	CASSLARDLKDEQFF
TRBJ2-1	many	TRBV7-9	TRBD2	TGTGCCAGCAGCCCACTAGCGGGAGGGTTAAATGAGCAGTTCTTC	CASSPLAGGLNEQFF
TRBJ2-5	many	TRBV15	NA	TGTGCCACCAGCAGAGGTGAAAACCAGACCCCCGGGACCCAGTACTTC	CATSRGENQTPGTQYF
TRBJ1-5	many	TRBV4-3	TRBD1	TGCGCCAGCAGCCCTGGGGTGGGACAGGATAGCAATCAGCCCCAGCATTTT	CASSPGVGQDSNQPQHF
TRBJ2-1	many	TRBV7-6	NA	TGTGCCAGCAGCTTAGTAACGGGGAATGAGCAGTTCTTC	CASSLVTGNEQFF
TRBJ2-1	many	TRBV11-3	TRBD2	TGTGCCAGCAGCTCTCACGACGGACTAGCGGGAGGAGATGAGCAGTTCTTC	CASSSHDGLAGGDEQFF
TRBJ1-1	many	TRBV12-3/TRBV12-4	TRBD1	TGTGCCAGCAGTGGGTCACAGGGGGCTGGGATTGAAGCTTTCTTT	CASSGSQGAGIEAFF
TRBJ2-1	many	TRBV5-1	NA	TGCGCCAGCAGCTTGGATGTGGAGGATGAGCAGTTCTTC	CASSLDVEDEQFF
TRBJ2-1	many	TRBV11-2	TRBD2	TGTGCCAGCAGCTTTTTAGCGGGAGGCTACAATGAGCAGTTCTTC	CASSFLAGGYNEQFF
TRBJ2-7	many	TRBV25-1	TRBD1	TGTGCCAGCAGTTTACAGGGGGCGGCCTACGAGCAGTACTTC	CASSLQGAAYEQYF
TRBJ1-2	many	TRBV7-2	NA	TGTGCCACGGGACATCCCGATGGCTACACCTTC	CATGHPDGYTF
TRBJ2-3	few	TRBV28	TRBD2	TGTGCCAGCAGTGGGACTAGCGGATGGAGCACAGATACGCAGTATTTT	CASSGTSGWSTDTQYF
TRBJ2-2	many	TRBV6-4	NA	TGTGCCAGCAGTGACTCGGGGTCGAACACCGGGGAGCTGTTTTTT	CASSDSGSNTGELFF
TRBJ2-2	many	TRBV7-9	NA	TGTGCCCCCGAGCGAGCAACCGGGGAGCTGTTTTTT	CAPERATGELFF
TRBJ2-2	many	TRBV5-1	NA	TGCGCCAGCAGCTTGGATGGAGGGGGCTTGGCCGGGGAGCTGTTTTTT	CASSLDGGGLAGELFF
TRBJ2-1	many	TRBV27	TRBD1	TGTGCCAGCAGGGGGACAGGGGCTTGGAATGAGCAGTTCTTC	CASRGTGAWNEQFF
TRBJ2-7	NA	TRBV10-1	NA	TGCGCCAGCAGTGATACGGCAGGGGACGAATTCTACGAGCAGTACTTC	CASSDTAGDEFYEQYF
TRBJ2-5	many	TRBV7-9	TRBD1	TGTGCCAGCAAGGGACAGGGGCTGGAAGAGACCCAGTACTTC	CASKGQGLEETQYF
TRBJ2-5	few	TRBV12-3/TRBV12-4	NA	TGTGCCAGCAGTTTTGAGGGCTTTGAGACCCAGTACTTC	CASSFEGFETQYF
TRBJ2-7	many	TRBV7-9	NA	TGTGCCAGCAGCTTAGCCCCCCCAGAGCAGTACTTC	CASSLAPPEQYF
TRBJ1-5	NA	TRBV25-1	NA	TGTGCCAGCAGGGGCGCGCATCCTCGACAGCCCCAGCATTTT	CASRGAHPRQPQHF
TRBJ2-7	NA	TRBV4-3	NA	TGCGCCAGCAGCCATGACCCGAATCCCGAATACGAGCAGTACTTC	CASSHDPNPEYEQYF
TRBJ2-7	many	TRBV5-1	TRBD2	TGCGCCAGCAGCCTGGAAGGTATGGTAGCGGGAGGGCCCTACGAGCAGTACTTC	CASSLEGMVAGGPYEQYF
TRBJ2-1	many	TRBV6-5	TRBD2	TGTGCCAGCAGTATAAGGATTCGGACTAGCGACTACAATGAGCAGTTCTTC	CASSIRIRTSDYNEQFF
TRBJ1-2	many	TRBV9	NA	TGTGCCAGCAGCCCTCGGGACACCGGCTATGGCTACACCTTC	CASSPRDTGYGYTF
TRBJ2-5	many	TRBV27	NA	TGTGCCAGCAGCCCTCGGGTGCAAGAGACCCAGTACTTC	CASSPRVQETQYF
TRBJ2-6	many	TRBV20-1	NA	TGCAGTGCTAGAGAGACATCAAAGTCTGGGGCCAACGTCCTGACTTTC	CSARETSKSGANVLTF
TRBJ1-2	many	TRBV7-2	TRBD1	TGTGCCAGCAGCTCCGGGACAGCCTATGGCTACACCTTC	CASSSGTAYGYTF
TRBJ2-1	many	TRBV19	NA	TGTGCCAGTAGTATAGGCACGAGCGAGCAGTTCTTC	CASSIGTSEQFF
TRBJ2-3	many	TRBV6-5	TRBD2	TGTGCCAGCAGTTCCCTCGTCGCGGGAGCAGATACGCAGTATTTT	CASSSLVAGADTQYF
TRBJ2-5	many	TRBV6-5	NA	TGTGCCAGCAGTTACATTCAGCCCGGGGGGACCCAGTACTTC	CASSYIQPGGTQYF
TRBJ2-7	many	TRBV5-4	NA	TGTGCCAGCAGCGAGTTTTGGGATCAGGAAGGAGAAACCTACGAGCAGTACTTC	CASSEFWDQEGETYEQYF
TRBJ2-2	many	TRBV24-1	TRBD2	TGTGCCACCAGGAGCGGGAGCCGGGACACCGGGGAGCTGTTTTTT	CATRSGSRDTGELFF
TRBJ2-5	many	TRBV5-4	TRBD2	TGTGCCAGCAGCCAAGGGCTAGCGGGCCAAGAGACCCAGTACTTC	CASSQGLAGQETQYF
TRBJ1-5	many	TRBV5-5	NA	TGTGCCAGCAGCTTGGGCTATCTATCTCCCCAGCATTTT	CASSLGYLSPQHF
TRBJ2-7	many	TRBV7-6	NA	TGTGCCAGCAGCTTGGGGGGCATGGCCTACGAGCAGTACTTC	CASSLGGMAYEQYF